This T cell receptor (beta chain) was profiled in a study of cytomegalovirus exposure and HLA in healthy donors. General study findings and limits: Diagnosis of cytomegalovirus status made by the classifier reportedly showed high specificity and sensitivity.

Assay: immunoSEQ multiplex PCR; the TCRdb copy retains only in-frame clones and omits some. The table records tens of thousands of clones, roughly 92% of them present only once. The study drew the donors from its approximately 110-subject validation cohort, separate from the 666-subject first cohort. On this clone: What it binds is unknown.

The CDR3 covers 19 residues. Trimming left V 3 bases short and J 0 bases short, with 21 bases between. From germline, CDR1 is SNHLY and CDR2 FYNNEI. This receptor was taken from a woman aged 25 to 45 in good health and CMV-seropositive. The sequencing input was PBMCs. This sequence joins TRBV2 and TRBJ1-5; possible D gene TRBD1, 5 bases. The CDR3 spells CASSESYGGRANSNQPQHF. The DNA of the CDR3 is TGTGCCAGCAGTGAGTCTTATGGTGGCAGGGCCAATAGCAATCAGCCCCAGCATTTT.